Listed below are T cell receptor beta chains from one sample, sequenced in a study of metastatic and nonmetastatic thyroid tumors. TCRdb re-clonotyped the PCR reads through MiXCR. The table includes about 21,000 clones, around 19% detected once. Sequenced material: blood. The receptors shown here come from a male donor with papillary thyroid cancer or a benign thyroid nodule (not recorded which). Some clones in this sample may be carry-over from other donors' samples. Both conserved end residues are part of each CDR3. The order of the fields is D gene, V gene, CDR3 length, clone size, J gene, CDR3 DNA, CDR3 protein. D genes are given only for firm matches. Clone sizes are given selectively: once, few, many, or a class where the clone is expanded.

D: TRBD2
V: TRBV6-4
length: 15
size: many
J: TRBJ2-2
DNA: TGTGCCAGCAGTGACGGCGGGGGGGCCACCGGGGAGCTGTTTTTT
CDR3: CASSDGGGATGELFF

D: TRBD2
V: TRBV6-1
length: 15
size: few
J: TRBJ2-3
DNA: TGTGCCAGCAGTGAAACGTGGCTAGCGGGAGATACGCAGTATTTT
CDR3: CASSETWLAGDTQYF

D: TRBD2
V: TRBV20-1
length: 14
size: once
J: TRBJ2-7
DNA: TGCAGTGCCTTAGGACTAGCGGAGTCCTACGAGCAGTACTTC
CDR3: CSALGLAESYEQYF

D: .
V: TRBV9
length: 12
size: medium-sized
J: TRBJ2-1
DNA: TGTGCCAGCAGCACCGGGAGCAATGAGCAGTTCTTC
CDR3: CASSTGSNEQFF

D: TRBD2
V: TRBV2
length: 17
size: medium-sized
J: TRBJ2-7
DNA: TGTGCCAGCAGGCCGCTAGCGGGGGGGCGGGAATCCTACGAGCAGTACTTC
CDR3: CASRPLAGGRESYEQYF

D: .
V: TRBV6-1
length: 17
size: many
J: TRBJ1-4
DNA: TGTGCCAGCAGTTGCGATGGTGGAGCGAGTTTCCGTGAAAAACTGTTTTTT
CDR3: CASSCDGGASFREKLFF

D: .
V: TRBV7-8
length: 17
size: .
J: TRBJ1-5
DNA: TGTGCCAGCAGCTTAGCGGTAAGCCCGGAGGGCAATCAGCCCCAGCATTTT
CDR3: CASSLAVSPEGNQPQHF

D: .
V: TRBV6-4
length: 14
size: many
J: TRBJ2-1
DNA: TGTGCCAGCAGTGAAGAAGGCGGGACTGGTGAGCAGTTCTTC
CDR3: CASSEEGGTGEQFF

D: .
V: TRBV27
length: 13
size: .
J: TRBJ2-7
DNA: TGTGCCAGCAGTTATAGTCGCACCTTCGAGCAGTACTTC
CDR3: CASSYSRTFEQYF

D: .
V: TRBV12-5
length: 13
size: medium-sized
J: TRBJ1-2
DNA: TGTGCTAGTGGTGCGGACGGGGGCTATGGCTACACCTTC
CDR3: CASGADGGYGYTF

D: .
V: TRBV6-2/TRBV6-3
length: 11
size: few
J: TRBJ2-3
DNA: TGTGCCAGCAGTTACTTCGATACGCAGTATTTT
CDR3: CASSYFDTQYF

D: .
V: TRBV20-1
length: 12
size: many
J: TRBJ1-2
DNA: TGCAGTCCTGACAGCGCCCGGGAGGGCTACACCTTC
CDR3: CSPDSAREGYTF

D: TRBD2
V: TRBV11-1
length: 18
size: .
J: TRBJ2-7
DNA: TGTGTCAGTGGCCCCTTCCCCGTTCGGACTAGCGGCTCCTACGAGCAGTACTTC
CDR3: CVSGPFPVRTSGSYEQYF

D: .
V: TRBV4-1
length: 16
size: many
J: TRBJ1-3
DNA: TGCGCCAGCAGCCAACCCATTCGGGTTCCTGGAAACACCATATATTTT
CDR3: CASSQPIRVPGNTIYF

D: TRBD1
V: TRBV7-8
length: 16
size: many
J: TRBJ2-2
DNA: TGTGCCAGCAGCTACGCCGGGACAGGGAACACCGGGGAGCTGTTTTTT
CDR3: CASSYAGTGNTGELFF

D: .
V: TRBV7-8
length: 13
size: many
J: TRBJ1-1
DNA: TGTGCCGTCCAGGGGCGGATGAACACTGAAGCTTTCTTT
CDR3: CAVQGRMNTEAFF

D: .
V: TRBV28
length: 14
size: many
J: TRBJ2-3
DNA: TGTGCCATAGCTTTATACGGTAGCACAGATACGCAGTATTTT
CDR3: CAIALYGSTDTQYF

D: .
V: TRBV5-1
length: 16
size: many
J: TRBJ2-3
DNA: TGCGCCAGCAGCTTGTTTCGGGTCGGGAGCACAGATACGCAGTATTTT
CDR3: CASSLFRVGSTDTQYF

D: TRBD1
V: TRBV27
length: 16
size: few
J: TRBJ2-7
DNA: TGTGCCAGCAGTTTAGGCACTACAGGGGACGTGAACGAGCAGTACTTC
CDR3: CASSLGTTGDVNEQYF

D: .
V: TRBV29-1
length: 12
size: many
J: TRBJ2-1
DNA: TGCAGCGTCCAGGGAAGGTGGAATGAGCAGTTCTTC
CDR3: CSVQGRWNEQFF

D: .
V: TRBV11-2
length: 17
size: .
J: TRBJ2-5
DNA: TGTGCCAGCAAACAGTATCCCGGGACGGACTACCAAGAGACCCAGTACTTC
CDR3: CASKQYPGTDYQETQYF

D: .
V: TRBV28
length: 13
size: medium-sized
J: TRBJ1-6
DNA: TGTGCCAGCAGTTTATTACTGAATTCACCCCTCCACTTT
CDR3: CASSLLLNSPLHF

D: .
V: TRBV6-4
length: 13
size: medium-sized
J: TRBJ2-3
DNA: TGTGCCAGCAGTGTAGGGGAAACAGATACGCAGTATTTT
CDR3: CASSVGETDTQYF

D: .
V: TRBV19
length: 14
size: many
J: TRBJ2-5
DNA: TGTGCCAGTACCAAAACCGGGGGCGGGGAGACCCAGTACTTC
CDR3: CASTKTGGGETQYF

D: .
V: TRBV11-1
length: 13
size: .
J: TRBJ1-2
DNA: TGTGCCAGCAGCCTTTCCGGGGGCGGCGGCTACACCTTC
CDR3: CASSLSGGGGYTF

D: .
V: TRBV3-1
length: 13
size: .
J: TRBJ2-4
DNA: TGTGCCAGCAGCCAAGAGGGACTAAACATTCAGTACTTC
CDR3: CASSQEGLNIQYF

D: .
V: TRBV7-2
length: 16
size: .
J: TRBJ2-1
DNA: TGTGCCAGCAGTAACTTAGCGGCTAGAGGATCGGATGAGCAGTTCTTC
CDR3: CASSNLAARGSDEQFF